The present T cell receptor (beta chain) was sequenced within a study of cytomegalovirus exposure and HLA in healthy donors. Findings and caveats of the study: Being productive about 87% or about 30% of the time was typical of most TCR beta V segments in an earlier analysis. As immune exposure information, only CMV serostatus was available. Later, an analysis showed that TCR beta chains associated with HLA were more clonally expanded than others that were equally common. TCR beta sequences numbering 15,000 to 20,000 were associated with HLA alleles at 0.05 false discovery rate in a later analysis.

Concerning this clone: Its cognate antigen is unknown. An end of the junction differs from the germline gene, which may be a read error.

The PCR employed 60 Vbeta primers together with 13 Jbeta primers. Sequencing used immunoSEQ multiplex PCR; TCRdb keeps in-frame clones, though not all of them. This table has 120,000 or so clones, 83% appearing once. The CDR3 is 15 amino acids. Germline V gene sequence: CDR1 SEHNR, CDR2 FQNEAQ (reference sequence). The sequenced material came from PBMCs. The receptor was isolated from a woman aged 40 to 55 in good health and CMV-seropositive. The chain joins TRBV7-9 to TRBJ1-4; D perhaps matches TRBD1 (6 bases). The CDR3, as DNA: TGTTCCAGCACCAAAAGGGGGGGCGCGGATGAAAAACTGTTTTTT. As protein: CSSTKRGGADEKLFF. Full variable domain (missing parts from reference TRBV7-9 and TRBJ1-4): DTGVSQNPRHKITKRGQNVTFRCDPISEHNRLYWYRQTLGQGPEFLTYFQNEAQLEKSRLLSDRFSAERPKGSFSTLEIQRTEQGDSAMYLCSSTKRGGADEKLFFGSGTQLSVL.